This TCR beta chain is drawn from a study of Tregs in tolerant kidney transplant recipients. Comment on this clone: From the germline J gene comes the end of the CDR3, since the read stops 3 residues before it.

Clones were read by immunoSEQ multiplex PCR, and TCRdb kept only the in-frame ones, dropping some. The specimen's table records tens of thousands of clones. The germline CDR1 and CDR2 sequences are KGHSH and LQKENI. The V gene end was trimmed by 6 bases and the J gene end by 4 bases; junction bases not matched to a gene: 7. The CDR3 has 15 amino acids. This clonotype was sampled from a human donor who received a combined kidney and bone marrow transplant. The source was CD4+ T cells from blood, collected before the transplant. The genes are TRBV18 and TRBJ2-3, with 10 positions matching TRBD1. CDR3 DNA, as far as it was read: TGTGCCAGCTCGCCCGGGACAGGGGATCCAGATACG. Translating it yields CASSPGTGDPDT. The full CDR3 reads CASSPGTGDPDTQYF.